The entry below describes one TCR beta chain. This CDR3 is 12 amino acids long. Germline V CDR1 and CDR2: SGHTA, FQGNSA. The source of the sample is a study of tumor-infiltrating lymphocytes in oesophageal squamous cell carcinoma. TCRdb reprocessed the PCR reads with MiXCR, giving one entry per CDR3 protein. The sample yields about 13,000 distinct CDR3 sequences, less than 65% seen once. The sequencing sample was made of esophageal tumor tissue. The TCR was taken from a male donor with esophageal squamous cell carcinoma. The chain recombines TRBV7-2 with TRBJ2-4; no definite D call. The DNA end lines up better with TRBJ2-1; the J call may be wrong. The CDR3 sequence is CASSLNQGEQFF. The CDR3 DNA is TGTGCCAGCAGCTTAAATCAAGGTGAGCAGTTCTTC.